The sequence of this T cell receptor beta chain was determined in a study of blood T cells in healthy people across ages. Turning to the study itself: Capture by template switching was about one barcoded beta molecule per two T cells. Study results and caveats: Estimates of total diversity, which came from one million sequenced T cells, were considered to be underestimates.

CDR1 is MNHNS, CDR2 SASEGT, per germline. Unmatched junction bases numbered 12, after V lost 8 bases and J lost 4 bases. The CDR3 totals 16 residues. Caucasian individuals from Russia who were healthy and aged roughly 6 to 90 acted as donors. They isolated at least 6 million PBMCs from each sample. To note about this clonotype: What it binds is not known.

PCR was performed a second time for about 7 to 12 cycles using a sample-barcoded 5' primer and a J-beta primer mix. TCRdb re-called the 5' RACE reads through MiXCR, storing one row per CDR3 protein. The sample lists hundreds of thousands of distinct CDR3 sequences; over 25% were seen once. This sample was shared with a second study, whose subject was T cells of mothers and their children.

The sequenced sample consisted of blood. This sequence was found in a boy younger than 10 in good health. The chain recombines TRBV6-1 with TRBJ1-5; 9 bases are shared with TRBD1. CDR3 sequence reads: CASAPGQGFRNQPQHF. The CDR3 bases are TGTGCCAGCGCACCGGGACAGGGCTTTCGGAATCAGCCCCAGCATTTT.